Below, one TCR beta chain is given with its context. This record comes from a study of blood T cell repertoires in COVID-19. For the study at large: Donors in the United States, Italy and Spain gave samples during acute or convalescent COVID-19. From T cells, B-cell-depleted T cells, or PBMCs came the material, which was cDNA or gDNA.

CDR1 is MDHEN, CDR2 SYDVKM, per germline. The CDR3 contains 13 residues. Trimming removed 5 bases from V and 16 bases from J, with 20 bases in between. As originally analysed: Quantification of nucleated cells was approximated via reference gene primer amplification. Using immunoSEQ multiplex PCR, the repertoire was profiled, and TCRdb retains in-frame clones only, with some absent. Clonal size and the V and J genes are those of that table, whereas D and trimming came from the DNA. The data show approximately 220,000 clones, roughly 84% seen once. The material sequenced was peripheral blood. The source of this sequence is a woman aged 30 to 39 who had recovered from COVID-19. The genes are TRBV28 and TRBJ1-4; D gene unclear. The CDR3 DNA reads TGTGCCAGCAGTCCCCCCGGGATGGTCCGTTCGTTTTTT. This gives the protein CASSPPGMVRSFF.